These 2 T cell receptor beta chains originate from one sample sequenced in a study of identical twins. One entry per CDR3 protein results from TCRdb running MiXCR on the 5' RACE reads. The top ten clones hold under 2% of a sample with 750,000 to 950,000 distinct CDR3 sequences, approximately 13% of them seen once. The same specimen was also included in a second study, on yellow fever vaccine responses in identical twins.

Sequencing input: PBMCs. These receptors were obtained from a woman aged 18 to 35 in good health.

This clonotype was counted ten times or more. This chain links TRBV6-1 with TRBJ1-2; no firm D call. The ends were cut back, 5 bases at V and 4 bases at J, with 11 bases in the middle. CDR3 length: 13 amino acids. From germline, CDR1 is MNHNS and CDR2 SASEGT. CDR3 loop: CASSPNGVYGYTF. The CDR3 nucleotides are TGTGCCAGCAGTCCTAACGGTGTCTATGGCTACACCTTC.

Worth noting for this clonotype: A read error may be the cause here, since a much bigger clone is one base away. This rearrangement joins TRBV12-3 or TRBV12-4 to TRBJ2-7; 13 positions match TRBD2. With 6 bases clipped from V and 0 bases from J, the junction kept 8 bases outside the gene matches. There are 17 residues in the CDR3. The CDR3 bases are TGTGCCAGCAGACCCCGGGGACTAGCGGGGAGCTCCTACGAGCAGTACTTC. Amino acid sequence: CASRPRGLAGSSYEQYF.